This T cell receptor (beta chain) derives from a study of regulatory T cells in long-lasting Graves disease. Stated time point: persistent/refractory GD, antithyroid drugs over 5 years with positive TRAb. Isolated PBMC RNA provided the starting material for the TCR library. This clonotype was counted ten times or more. This CDR3 spans 13 amino acids. CDR1 is SGDLS and CDR2 is YYNGEE in the germline V gene. Trimming took 0 bases from V and 8 from J, leaving 11 bases between them. Building of the TCR beta libraries involved iRepertoire HTBI primers and Arm-PCR of CDR3 regions. Via MiXCR, TCRdb re-called the multiplex PCR reads, giving one row per CDR3 protein. The sample lists over 450,000 distinct CDR3 sequences; roughly a fifth were seen once.

The sample consisted of peripheral blood mononuclear cells (PBMCs), taken when the disease was refractory, from a patient treated with antithyroid drugs. The receptor was isolated from a female donor with Graves disease. This sequence joins TRBV9 and TRBJ1-2; D is perhaps TRBD1 (5 bases). The CDR3 sequence: CASSVGGADGYTF. CDR3 DNA: TGTGCCAGCAGCGTAGGTGGGGCCGACGGCTACACCTTC.